Given below is one T cell receptor (beta chain) in context. The germline V gene encodes CDR1 MNHEY and CDR2 SMNVEV (reference sequence). V dropped 2 bases and J dropped 7 bases, with 15 bases sitting between them. The CDR3 extends over 15 amino acids. These data originate in a study of blood T cell repertoires in COVID-19. Background on the study: Material from acute and convalescent COVID-19 was sourced from the United States, Italy and Spain. T cells, B-cell-depleted T cells, or PBMCs provided the cDNA or gDNA that served as material.

Original analysis: For nucleated cells, counts were estimated from reference gene primer amplification. Generated by immunoSEQ multiplex PCR, the TCRdb table keeps only in-frame clones and is missing some. V, J and clone size were drawn from that table, and D and trimming were deduced from the DNA. The sample contains roughly 280,000 clones, 87% of which appear only once. The specimen was peripheral blood. This TCR came from a woman aged 45-65 years who had recovered from COVID-19. V is TRBV27 and J is TRBJ2-1; no firm D call. CDR3 in DNA: TGTGCCAGCAGTTTAAGTGGCGGATTCCTGAATGAGCAGTTCTTC. Protein: CASSLSGGFLNEQFF.